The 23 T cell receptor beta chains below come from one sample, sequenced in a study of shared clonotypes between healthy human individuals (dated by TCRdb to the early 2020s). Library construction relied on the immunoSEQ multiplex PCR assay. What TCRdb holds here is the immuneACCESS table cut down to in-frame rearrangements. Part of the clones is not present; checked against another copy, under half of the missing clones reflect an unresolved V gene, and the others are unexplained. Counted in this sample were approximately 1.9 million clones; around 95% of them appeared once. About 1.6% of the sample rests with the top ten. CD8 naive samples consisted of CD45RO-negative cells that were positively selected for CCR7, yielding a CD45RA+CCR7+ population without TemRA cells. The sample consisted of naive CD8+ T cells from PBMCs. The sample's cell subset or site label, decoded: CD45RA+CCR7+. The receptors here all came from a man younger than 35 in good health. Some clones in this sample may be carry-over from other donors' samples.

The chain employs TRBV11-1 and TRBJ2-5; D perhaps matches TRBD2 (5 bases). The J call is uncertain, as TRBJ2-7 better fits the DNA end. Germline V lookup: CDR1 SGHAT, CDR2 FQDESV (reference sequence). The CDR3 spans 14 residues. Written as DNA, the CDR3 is TGTGCCAGCAGCTTACGAGTAGCGCCCTACGAGCAGTACTTC. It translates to CASSLRVAPYEQYF.

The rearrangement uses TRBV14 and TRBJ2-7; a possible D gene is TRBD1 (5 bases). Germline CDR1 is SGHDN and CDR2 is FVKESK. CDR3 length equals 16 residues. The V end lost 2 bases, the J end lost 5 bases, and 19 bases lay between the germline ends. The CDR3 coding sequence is TGTGCCAGCAGCCAAAGATCGGCAGGGCCTGTCCACGAGCAGTACTTC. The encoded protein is CASSQRSAGPVHEQYF.

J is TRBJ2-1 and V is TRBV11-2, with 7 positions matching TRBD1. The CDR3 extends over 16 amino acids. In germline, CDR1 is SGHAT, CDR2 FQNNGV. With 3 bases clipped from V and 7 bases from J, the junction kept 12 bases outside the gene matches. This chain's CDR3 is CASSLGPDRLWNEQFF. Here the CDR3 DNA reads TGTGCCAGCAGCTTGGGCCCGGACAGGCTCTGGAATGAGCAGTTCTTC.

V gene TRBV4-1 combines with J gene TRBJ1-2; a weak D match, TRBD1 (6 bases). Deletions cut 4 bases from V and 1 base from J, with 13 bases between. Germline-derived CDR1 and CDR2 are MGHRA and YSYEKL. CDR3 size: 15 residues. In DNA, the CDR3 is TGCGCCAGCAGCCGCACCTTACAGGGTAACTATGGCTACACCTTC. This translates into CASSRTLQGNYGYTF.

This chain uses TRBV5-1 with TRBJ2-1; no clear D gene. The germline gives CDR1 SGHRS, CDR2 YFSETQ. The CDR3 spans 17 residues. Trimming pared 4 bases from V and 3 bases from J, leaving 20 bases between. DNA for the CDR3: TGCGCCAGCAGCGAACCGCTTGGGGTTCGGGTCTACAATGAGCAGTTCTTC. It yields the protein CASSEPLGVRVYNEQFF.

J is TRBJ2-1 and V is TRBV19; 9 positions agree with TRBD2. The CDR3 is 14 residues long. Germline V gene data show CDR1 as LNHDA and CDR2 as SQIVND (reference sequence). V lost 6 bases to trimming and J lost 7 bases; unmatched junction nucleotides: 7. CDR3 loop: CASRVAGGQNEQFF. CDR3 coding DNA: TGTGCCAGTAGGGTCGCGGGAGGGCAGAATGAGCAGTTCTTC.

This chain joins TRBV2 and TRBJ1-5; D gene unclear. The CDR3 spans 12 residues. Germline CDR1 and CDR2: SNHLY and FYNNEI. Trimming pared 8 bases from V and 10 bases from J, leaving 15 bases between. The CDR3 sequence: CASLAPSGPQHF. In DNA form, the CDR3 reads TGTGCCAGCTTAGCCCCCTCCGGACCCCAGCATTTT.

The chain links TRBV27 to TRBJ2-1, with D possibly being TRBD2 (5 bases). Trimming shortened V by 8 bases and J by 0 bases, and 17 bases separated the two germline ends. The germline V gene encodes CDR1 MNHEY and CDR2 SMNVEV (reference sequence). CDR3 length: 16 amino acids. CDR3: CASSLGALSSYNEQFF. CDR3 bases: TGTGCCAGCTCCTTGGGAGCGTTAAGCTCCTACAATGAGCAGTTCTTC.

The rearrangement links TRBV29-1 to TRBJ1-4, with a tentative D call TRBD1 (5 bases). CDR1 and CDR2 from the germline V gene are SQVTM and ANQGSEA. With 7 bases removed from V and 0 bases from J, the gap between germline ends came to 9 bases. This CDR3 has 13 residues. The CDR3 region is CSAWGATNEKLFF. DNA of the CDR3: TGCAGCGCGTGGGGGGCAACTAATGAAAAACTGTTTTTT.

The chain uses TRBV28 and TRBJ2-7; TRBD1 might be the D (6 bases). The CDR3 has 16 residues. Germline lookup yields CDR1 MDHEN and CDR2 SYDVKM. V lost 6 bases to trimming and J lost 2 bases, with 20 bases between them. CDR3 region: CASSLSPGTPTYEQYF. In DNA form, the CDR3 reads TGTGCCAGCAGCCTATCCCCCGGGACACCTACCTACGAGCAGTACTTC. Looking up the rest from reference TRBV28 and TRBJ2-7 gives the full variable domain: DVKVTQSSRYLVKRTGEKVFLECVQDMDHENMFWYRQDPGLGLRLIYFSYDVKMKEKGDIPEGYSVSREKKERFSLILESASTNQTSMYLCASSLSPGTPTYEQYFGPGTRLTVT.

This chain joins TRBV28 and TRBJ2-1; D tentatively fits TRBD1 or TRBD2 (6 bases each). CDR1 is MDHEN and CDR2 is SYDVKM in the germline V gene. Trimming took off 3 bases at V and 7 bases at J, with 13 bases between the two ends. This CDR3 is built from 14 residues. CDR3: CASSFVRGENEQFF. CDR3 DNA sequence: TGTGCCAGCAGTTTCGTTAGGGGGGAAAATGAGCAGTTCTTC. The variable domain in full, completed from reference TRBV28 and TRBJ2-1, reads DVKVTQSSRYLVKRTGEKVFLECVQDMDHENMFWYRQDPGLGLRLIYFSYDVKMKEKGDIPEGYSVSREKKERFSLILESASTNQTSMYLCASSFVRGENEQFFGPGTRLTVL.

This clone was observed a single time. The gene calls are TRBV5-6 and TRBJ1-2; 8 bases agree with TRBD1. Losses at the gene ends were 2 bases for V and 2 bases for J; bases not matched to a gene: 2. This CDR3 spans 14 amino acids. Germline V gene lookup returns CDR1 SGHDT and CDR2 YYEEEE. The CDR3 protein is CASSFRTGNYGYTF. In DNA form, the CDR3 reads TGTGCCAGCAGCTTTAGGACAGGGAACTATGGCTACACCTTC.

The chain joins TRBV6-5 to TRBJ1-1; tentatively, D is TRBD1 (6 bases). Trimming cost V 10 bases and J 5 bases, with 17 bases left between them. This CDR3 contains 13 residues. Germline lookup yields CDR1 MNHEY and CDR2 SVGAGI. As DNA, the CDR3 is TGTGCCACCCTTCCAGGGGAGGGGACTGAAGCTTTCTTT. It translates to CATLPGEGTEAFF.

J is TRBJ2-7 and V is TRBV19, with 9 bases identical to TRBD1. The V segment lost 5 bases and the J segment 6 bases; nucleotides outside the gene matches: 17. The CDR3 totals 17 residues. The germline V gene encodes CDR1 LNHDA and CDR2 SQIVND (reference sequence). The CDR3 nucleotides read TGTGCCAGTAGTGACCACCAGACAGGGGGGCCCCGAGGCGAGCAGTACTTC. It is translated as CASSDHQTGGPRGEQYF.

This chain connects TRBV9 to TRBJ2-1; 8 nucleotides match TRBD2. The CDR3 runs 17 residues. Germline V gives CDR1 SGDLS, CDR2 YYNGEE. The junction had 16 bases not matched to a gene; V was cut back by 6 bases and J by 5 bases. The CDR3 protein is CASTLGAREGPNNEQFF. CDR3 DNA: TGTGCCAGCACCCTAGGGGCCCGGGAGGGGCCTAACAATGAGCAGTTCTTC. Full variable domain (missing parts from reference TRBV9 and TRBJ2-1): DSGVTQTPKHLITATGQRVTLRCSPRSGDLSVYWYQQSLDQGLQFLIQYYNGEERAKGNILERFSAQQFPDLHSELNLSSLELGDSALYFCASTLGAREGPNNEQFFGPGTRLTVL.

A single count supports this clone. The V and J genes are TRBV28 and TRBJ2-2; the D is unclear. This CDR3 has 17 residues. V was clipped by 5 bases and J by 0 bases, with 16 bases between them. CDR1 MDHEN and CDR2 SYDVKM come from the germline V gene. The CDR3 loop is CASSPNRLESNTGELFF. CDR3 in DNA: TGTGCCAGCAGTCCTAACCGTTTGGAATCGAACACCGGGGAGCTGTTTTTT.

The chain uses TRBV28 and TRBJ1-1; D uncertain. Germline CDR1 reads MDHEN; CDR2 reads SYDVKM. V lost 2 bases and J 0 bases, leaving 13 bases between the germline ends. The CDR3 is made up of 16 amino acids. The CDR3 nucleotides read TGTGCCAGCAGTTTAAGAGGGTTCAACATGAACACTGAAGCTTTCTTT. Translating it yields CASSLRGFNMNTEAFF.

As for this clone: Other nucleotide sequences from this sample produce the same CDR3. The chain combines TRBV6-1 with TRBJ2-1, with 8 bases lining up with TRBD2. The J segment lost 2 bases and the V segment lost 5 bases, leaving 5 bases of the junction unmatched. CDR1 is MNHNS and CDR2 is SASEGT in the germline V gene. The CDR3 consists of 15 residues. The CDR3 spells CASSPGLAAYNEQFF. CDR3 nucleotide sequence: TGTGCCAGCAGTCCTGGACTAGCTGCCTACAATGAGCAGTTCTTC.

The CDR3 loop reads CASSSRDSEETQYF. The CDR3, as DNA: TGTGCCAGCAGCTCCCGGGACAGCGAAGAGACCCAGTACTTC. This chain links TRBV9 with TRBJ2-5; 7 bases align to TRBD1. The CDR3 covers 14 residues. Germline CDR1 SGDLS, CDR2 YYNGEE. Trimming cost V 4 bases and J 3 bases; bases outside gene matches: 6.

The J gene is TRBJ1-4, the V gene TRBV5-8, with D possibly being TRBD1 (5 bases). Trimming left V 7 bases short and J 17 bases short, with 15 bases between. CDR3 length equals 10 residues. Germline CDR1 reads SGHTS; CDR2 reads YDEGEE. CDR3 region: CASFRSGGFF. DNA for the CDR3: TGTGCCAGCTTTCGGTCGGGGGGTTTTTTT.

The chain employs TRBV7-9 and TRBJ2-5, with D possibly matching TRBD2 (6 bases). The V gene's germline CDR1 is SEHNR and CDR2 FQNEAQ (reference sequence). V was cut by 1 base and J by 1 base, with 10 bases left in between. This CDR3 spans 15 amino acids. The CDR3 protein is CASSLVVGGQETQYF. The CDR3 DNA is TGTGCCAGCAGCTTAGTCGTCGGGGGCCAAGAGACCCAGTACTTC.

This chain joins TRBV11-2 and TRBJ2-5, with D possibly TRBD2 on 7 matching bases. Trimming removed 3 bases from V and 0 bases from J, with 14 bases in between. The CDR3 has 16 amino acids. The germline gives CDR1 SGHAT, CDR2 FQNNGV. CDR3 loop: CASSFGGTKYQETQYF. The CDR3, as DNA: TGTGCCAGCAGCTTCGGGGGGACAAAGTACCAAGAGACCCAGTACTTC.

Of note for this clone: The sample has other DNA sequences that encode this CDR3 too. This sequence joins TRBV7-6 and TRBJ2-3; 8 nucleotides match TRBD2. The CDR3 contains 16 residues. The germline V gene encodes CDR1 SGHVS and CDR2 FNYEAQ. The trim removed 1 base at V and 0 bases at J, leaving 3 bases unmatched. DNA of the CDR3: TGTGCCAGCAGCTTAGTTACTAGCGGTAGCACAGATACGCAGTATTTT. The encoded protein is CASSLVTSGSTDTQYF.